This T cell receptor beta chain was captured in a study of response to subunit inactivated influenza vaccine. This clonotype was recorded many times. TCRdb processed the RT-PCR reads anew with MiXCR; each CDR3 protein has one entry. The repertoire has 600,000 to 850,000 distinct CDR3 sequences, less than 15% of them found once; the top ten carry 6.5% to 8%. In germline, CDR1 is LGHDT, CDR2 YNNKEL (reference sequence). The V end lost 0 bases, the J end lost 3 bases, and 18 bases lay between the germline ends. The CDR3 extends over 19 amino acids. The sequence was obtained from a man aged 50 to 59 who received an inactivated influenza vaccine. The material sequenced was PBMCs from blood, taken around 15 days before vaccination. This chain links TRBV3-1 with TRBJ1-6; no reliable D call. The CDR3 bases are TGTGCCAGCAGCCAAGATCGAGGTCTTCAGGAGAGCTATAATTCACCCCTCCACTTT. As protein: CASSQDRGLQESYNSPLHF.